This T cell receptor (beta chain) originates from a study of OX40 agonist ivuxolimab in advanced cancers. This CDR3 is 20 amino acids long. Germline assignment: CDR1 SGDLS and CDR2 YYNGEE. Germline trimming cut 4 bases from V and 8 bases from J; bases unmatched to any gene: 21. The sample holds one count of this clone. What it recognizes is unknown. Overall study results and limits: Researchers report that CD8+ T cells had, on average, more expanded clones than CD4+.

Sequenced by immunoSEQ multiplex PCR; TCRdb stores in-frame clones only, minus some. Altogether some 100,000 clones are present, 70% to 85% being singletons, with the ten largest covering less than 6%. The sample consisted of CD4+ or CD8+ T cells sorted from blood, taken in a trial of the OX40 agonist ivuxolimab. The chain couples TRBV9 to TRBJ2-1; 13 nucleotides line up with TRBD2. This clonotype was obtained from an adult with an advanced solid tumor such as melanoma, head and neck, liver or kidney cancer. The CDR3 DNA is TGTGCCAGCAGCCCGACCAGGGGACTAGCGGGAAGAGGGGTTTTAGATGAGCAGTTCTTC. It translates to CASSPTRGLAGRGVLDEQFF.